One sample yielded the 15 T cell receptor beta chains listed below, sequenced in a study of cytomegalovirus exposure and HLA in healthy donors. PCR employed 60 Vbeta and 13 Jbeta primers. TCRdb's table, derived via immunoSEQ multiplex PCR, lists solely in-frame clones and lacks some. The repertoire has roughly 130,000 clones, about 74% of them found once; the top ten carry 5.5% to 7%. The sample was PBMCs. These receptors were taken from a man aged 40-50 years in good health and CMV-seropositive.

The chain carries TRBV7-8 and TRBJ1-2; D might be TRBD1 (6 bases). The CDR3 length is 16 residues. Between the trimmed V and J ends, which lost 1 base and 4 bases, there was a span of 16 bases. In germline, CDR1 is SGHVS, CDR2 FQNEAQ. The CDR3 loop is CASSLESGGGGYGYTF. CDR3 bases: TGTGCCAGCAGCTTAGAGTCTGGGGGGGGCGGCTATGGCTACACCTTC.

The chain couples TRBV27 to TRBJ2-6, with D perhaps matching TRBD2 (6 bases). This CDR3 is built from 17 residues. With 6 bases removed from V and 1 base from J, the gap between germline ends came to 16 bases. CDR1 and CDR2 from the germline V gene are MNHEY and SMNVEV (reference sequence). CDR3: CASSPEGLVSGANVLTF. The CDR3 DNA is TGTGCCAGCAGCCCGGAGGGGCTGGTATCTGGGGCCAACGTCCTGACTTTC.

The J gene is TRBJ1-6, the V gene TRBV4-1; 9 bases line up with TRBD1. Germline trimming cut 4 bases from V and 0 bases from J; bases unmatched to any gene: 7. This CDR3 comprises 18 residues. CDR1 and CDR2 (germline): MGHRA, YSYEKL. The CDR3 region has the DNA TGCGCCAGCAGCCTGGGAGACAGGGGGAGCTCCTATAATTCACCCCTCCACTTT. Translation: CASSLGDRGSSYNSPLHF.

CDR3 DNA: TGTGCCAGCAGGCCTGGGGCCTCCTACGAGCAGTACTTC. Protein sequence: CASRPGASYEQYF. The chain joins TRBV28 to TRBJ2-7; D might be TRBD1 (5 bases). This CDR3 is built from 13 residues. Per the germline V gene, CDR1 is MDHEN and CDR2 is SYDVKM. Trimming stripped 6 bases from V and 0 bases from J, with 9 bases between. Looking up the rest from reference TRBV28 and TRBJ2-7 gives the full variable domain: DVKVTQSSRYLVKRTGEKVFLECVQDMDHENMFWYRQDPGLGLRLIYFSYDVKMKEKGDIPEGYSVSREKKERFSLILESASTNQTSMYLCASRPGASYEQYFGPGTRLTVT.

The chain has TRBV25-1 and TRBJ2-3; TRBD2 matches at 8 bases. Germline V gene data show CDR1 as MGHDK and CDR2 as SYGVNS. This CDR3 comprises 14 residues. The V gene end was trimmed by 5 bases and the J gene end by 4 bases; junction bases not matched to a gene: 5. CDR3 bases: TGTGCCAGCAGTCCTAGCGGGTATGCAGATACGCAGTATTTT. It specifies CASSPSGYADTQYF.

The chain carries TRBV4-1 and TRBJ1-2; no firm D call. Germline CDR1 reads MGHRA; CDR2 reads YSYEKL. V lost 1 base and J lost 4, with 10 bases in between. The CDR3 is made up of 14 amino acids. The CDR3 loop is CASSQAPFGYGYTF. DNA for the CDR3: TGCGCCAGCAGCCAAGCACCCTTCGGCTATGGCTACACCTTC.

CDR3 residues: CASSKGQGGSPLHF. The DNA for the CDR3 is TGTGCCAGCAGTAAGGGACAGGGGGGATCACCCCTCCACTTT. V usage is TRBV2 and J usage is TRBJ1-6; 11 bases line up with TRBD1. Trimming at V came to 5 bases and at J to 10 bases, leaving 4 bases not matched to a gene. The CDR3 loop spans 14 amino acids. Germline-derived CDR1 and CDR2 are SNHLY and FYNNEI.

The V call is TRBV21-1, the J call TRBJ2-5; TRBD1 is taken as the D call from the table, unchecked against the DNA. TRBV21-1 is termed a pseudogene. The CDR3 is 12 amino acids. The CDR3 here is CASQGQEETQYF. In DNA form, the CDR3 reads TGTGCCAGTCAGGGACAGGAAGAGACCCAGTACTTC.

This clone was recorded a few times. CDR3 protein: CASSEQGVTTGELFF. The CDR3 DNA reads as TGCGCCAGCAGTGAGCAGGGGGTAACAACCGGGGAGCTGTTTTTT. This rearrangement joins TRBV10-1 to TRBJ2-2; the match to TRBD1 covers 7 bases. From germline, CDR1 is WNHNN and CDR2 SYGVQD (reference sequence). The CDR3 runs 15 residues. The ends lost 2 bases at V and 5 bases at J; junction bases unmatched: 5.

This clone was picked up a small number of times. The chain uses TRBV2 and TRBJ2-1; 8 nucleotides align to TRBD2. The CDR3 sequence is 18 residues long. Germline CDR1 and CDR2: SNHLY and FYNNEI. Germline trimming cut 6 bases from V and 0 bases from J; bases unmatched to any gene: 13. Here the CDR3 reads CASRRGGGTTSSYNEQFF. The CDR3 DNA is TGTGCCAGCAGACGGGGCGGGGGGACGACGAGCTCCTACAATGAGCAGTTCTTC. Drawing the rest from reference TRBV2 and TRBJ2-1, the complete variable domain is EPEVTQTPSHQVTQMGQEVILRCVPISNHLYFYWYRQILGQKVEFLVSFYNNEISEKSEIFDDQFSVERPDGSNFTLKIRSTKLEDSAMYFCASRRGGGTTSSYNEQFFGPGTRLTVL.

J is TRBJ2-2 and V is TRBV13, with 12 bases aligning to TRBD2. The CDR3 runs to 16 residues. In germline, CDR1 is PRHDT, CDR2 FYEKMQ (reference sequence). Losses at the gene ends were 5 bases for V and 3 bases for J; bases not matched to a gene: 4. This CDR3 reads CASSGTSGRDTGELFF. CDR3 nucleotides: TGTGCCAGCAGCGGGACTAGCGGGCGGGACACCGGGGAGCTGTTTTTT.

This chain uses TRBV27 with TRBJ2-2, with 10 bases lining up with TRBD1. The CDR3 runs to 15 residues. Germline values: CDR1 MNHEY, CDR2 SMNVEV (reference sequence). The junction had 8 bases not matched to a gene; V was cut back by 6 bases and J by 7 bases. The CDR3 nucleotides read TGTGCCAGCAGAGGGGACAGGGGTATGATCGGGGAGCTGTTTTTT. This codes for CASRGDRGMIGELFF.

As DNA, the CDR3 is TGTGCCAGCTCACCCGGACTAGCGGGGGGGCCCTTAATCTCCTACAATGAGCAGTTCTTC. The encoded protein is CASSPGLAGGPLISYNEQFF. The V call is TRBV18, the J call TRBJ2-1; 15 bases are shared with TRBD2. Germline CDR1 reads KGHSH; CDR2 reads LQKENI. The CDR3 totals 20 residues. The J segment lost 0 bases and the V segment lost 3 bases, leaving 9 bases of the junction unmatched.

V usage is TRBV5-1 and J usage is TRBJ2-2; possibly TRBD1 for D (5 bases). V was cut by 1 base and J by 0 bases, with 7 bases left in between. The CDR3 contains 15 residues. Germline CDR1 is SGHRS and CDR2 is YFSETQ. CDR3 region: CASSLSTANTGELFF. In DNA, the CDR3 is TGCGCCAGCAGCTTGTCGACAGCGAACACCGGGGAGCTGTTTTTT.

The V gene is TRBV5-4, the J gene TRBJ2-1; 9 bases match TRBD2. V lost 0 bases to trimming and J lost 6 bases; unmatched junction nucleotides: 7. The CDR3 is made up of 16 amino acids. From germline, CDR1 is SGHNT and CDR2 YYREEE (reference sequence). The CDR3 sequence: CASSLGALTSGNEQFF. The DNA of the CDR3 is TGTGCCAGCAGCTTGGGAGCGCTGACTAGCGGCAATGAGCAGTTCTTC.